This T cell receptor (beta chain) came from a study of response to subunit inactivated influenza vaccine. Study-wide points: It was the authors' suggestion that each seasonal influenza vaccination recruits few new T cells.

TCRdb called the RT-PCR reads again in MiXCR, with one record for every CDR3 protein. The repertoire holds more than 600,000 distinct CDR3 sequences, with about 18% as singletons. A few counts support this clonotype. Its target is not known. There are 15 residues in the CDR3. V shed 7 bases, J shed 4 bases, and the junction held 5 bases outside the gene matches. Germline assignment: CDR1 MDHEN and CDR2 SYDVKM. This sample comprised PBMCs from blood, obtained less than 6 days after vaccination. This chain links TRBV28 with TRBJ2-2; 11 bases map to TRBD1. This clonotype originated in a man in his fifties who received an inactivated influenza vaccine. This chain's CDR3 is CASKTGTGGTGELFF. The CDR3 nucleotides are TGTGCCAGCAAAACCGGGACAGGGGGCACCGGGGAGCTGTTTTTT. Full variable domain (missing parts from reference TRBV28 and TRBJ2-2): DVKVTQSSRYLVKRTGEKVFLECVQDMDHENMFWYRQDPGLGLRLIYFSYDVKMKEKGDIPEGYSVSREKKERFSLILESASTNQTSMYLCASKTGTGGTGELFFGEGSRLTVL.